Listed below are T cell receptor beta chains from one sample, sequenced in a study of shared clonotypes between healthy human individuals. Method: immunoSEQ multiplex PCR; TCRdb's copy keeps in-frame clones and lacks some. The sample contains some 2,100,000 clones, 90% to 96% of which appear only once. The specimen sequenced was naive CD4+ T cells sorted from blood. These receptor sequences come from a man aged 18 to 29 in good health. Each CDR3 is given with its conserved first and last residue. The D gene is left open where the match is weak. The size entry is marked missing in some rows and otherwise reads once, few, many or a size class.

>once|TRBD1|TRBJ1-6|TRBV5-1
CASSPTGTDPSPLHF
TGCGCCAGCAGCCCAACCGGGACAGACCCTTCACCCCTCCACTTT
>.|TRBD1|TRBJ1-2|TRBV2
CASSKDRGIVNYGYTF
TGTGCCAGCAGTAAGGACAGGGGGATCGTTAACTATGGCTACACCTTC
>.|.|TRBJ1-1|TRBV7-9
CASSLAMAFF
TGTGCCAGCAGCTTAGCCATGGCTTTCTTT
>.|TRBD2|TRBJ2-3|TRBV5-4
CASSTGTSFVGDTQYF
TGTGCCAGCAGCACCGGGACTAGTTTCGTTGGTGATACGCAGTATTTT
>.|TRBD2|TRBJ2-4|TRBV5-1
CASSLRLAGEGSIQYF
TGCGCCAGCAGCTTAAGGCTAGCGGGGGAAGGTAGCATTCAGTACTTC
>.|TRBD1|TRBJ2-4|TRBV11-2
CASSGAGGVGENIQYF
TGTGCCAGCAGCGGAGCAGGGGGAGTGGGCGAAAACATTCAGTACTTC
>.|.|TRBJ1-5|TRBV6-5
CASSSRPGGNQPQHF
TGTGCCAGCAGCTCTCGACCCGGAGGGAATCAGCCCCAGCATTTT
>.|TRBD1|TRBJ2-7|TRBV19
CASSGRDRSYEQYF
TGTGCCAGTAGTGGCCGGGACAGGAGCTACGAGCAGTACTTC
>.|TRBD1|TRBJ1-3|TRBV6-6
CASSYSDRVTRNTIYF
TGTGCCAGCAGTTACAGTGACAGGGTGACGAGAAACACCATATATTTT
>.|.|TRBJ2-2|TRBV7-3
CASSLGTSSGGELFF
TGTGCCAGCAGCTTAGGTACTAGTTCCGGCGGGGAGCTGTTTTTT
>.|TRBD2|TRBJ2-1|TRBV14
CASSPLAGPEEFF
TGTGCCAGCAGCCCCTTAGCGGGGCCCGAGGAATTCTTC
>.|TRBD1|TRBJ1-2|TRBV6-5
CASRAGGAGYGYTF
TGTGCCAGCAGGGCAGGGGGCGCGGGCTATGGCTACACCTTC
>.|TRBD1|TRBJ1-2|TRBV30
CAGMVDRGYGYTF
TGTGCCGGAATGGTGGACAGGGGATACGGCTACACCTTC
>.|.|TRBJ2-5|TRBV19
CASSPDRQETQYF
TGTGCCAGTAGCCCGGACAGACAAGAGACCCAGTACTTC
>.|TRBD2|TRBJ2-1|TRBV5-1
CASSLRLAGGHSYNEQFF
TGCGCCAGCAGCTTGCGTTTAGCGGGGGGCCACTCCTACAATGAGCAGTTCTTC
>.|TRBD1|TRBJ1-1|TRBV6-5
CASRAGGGKNTEAFF
TGTGCCAGCAGAGCAGGGGGCGGGAAGAACACTGAAGCTTTCTTT
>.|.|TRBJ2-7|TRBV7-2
CASSLYDSYEQYF
TGTGCCAGCAGCTTATACGACAGCTACGAGCAGTACTTC
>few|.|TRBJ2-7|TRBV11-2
CASSLAGYEQYF
TGTGCCAGCAGCTTAGCTGGCTACGAGCAGTACTTC
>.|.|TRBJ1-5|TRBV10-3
CAISGTPGQPQHF
TGTGCCATCAGCGGTACCCCAGGACAGCCCCAGCATTTT
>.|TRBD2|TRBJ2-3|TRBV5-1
CASSFTSGGSTDTQYF
TGCGCCAGCAGCTTCACTAGCGGGGGCAGCACAGATACGCAGTATTTT